One and the same sample provided the 32 T cell receptor beta chains below, sequenced in a study of T cell repertoires in cytomegalovirus infection. In TCRdb, the reads were re-called with MiXCR into one record per CDR3 protein. The repertoire has fewer than 250,000 distinct CDR3 sequences, over 9% of them found once; the top ten carry 1.5% to 2%. Input material: PBMCs. These receptors were obtained from a human donor in good health (CMV status not recorded). Some clones in this sample may be carry-over from other donors' samples.

Concerning this clonotype itself: An end of the junction does not agree with germline; a read error may underlie this. The CDR3 reads CASNYAGTPSYEQYF. The CDR3 DNA sequence: TGTGCCAGCAATTACGCCGGGACACCCTCCTACGAGCAGTACTTC. The rearrangement uses TRBV6-2 or TRBV6-3 and TRBJ2-7; D is perhaps TRBD1 (6 bases). CDR3 length: 15 amino acids. Germline V gene data show CDR1 as MNHEY and CDR2 as SVGEGT.

This clonotype was observed many times. The J gene is TRBJ2-5, the V gene TRBV19, with 8 bases lining up with TRBD1. Germline CDR1 is LNHDA and CDR2 is SQIVND (reference sequence). The CDR3 extends over 15 amino acids. The trim removed 2 bases at V and 4 bases at J, leaving 6 bases unmatched. The CDR3 coding sequence is TGTGCCAGTAGTATACACGACAGGGGAGGAGAGACCCAGTACTTC. This sequence encodes CASSIHDRGGETQYF.

The chain joins TRBV10-3 to TRBJ2-1, with D perhaps matching TRBD2 (5 bases). This CDR3 spans 16 amino acids. V was clipped by 0 bases and J by 4 bases, with 13 bases between them. Germline CDR1 and CDR2: ENHRY and SYGVKD. DNA for the CDR3: TGTGCCATCAGTGAGTCGACTTCTGGCGGGTACAATGAGCAGTTCTTC. Encoded protein: CAISESTSGGYNEQFF.

The chain is built from TRBV6-5 and TRBJ2-1; D perhaps matches TRBD2 (6 bases). Germline V CDR1 and CDR2: MNHEY, SVGAGI. The V end lost 2 bases, the J end lost 7 bases, and 12 bases lay between the germline ends. CDR3 length: 14 amino acids. CDR3 sequence: CASSYPNGGNEQFF. CDR3 sequence (DNA): TGTGCCAGCAGTTACCCCAATGGAGGGAATGAGCAGTTCTTC.

This clonotype was recorded many times. The chain recombines TRBV7-8 with TRBJ1-5; D is ambiguous. The CDR3 spans 17 residues. The V end lost 2 bases, the J end lost 0 bases, and 14 bases lay between the germline ends. Germline values: CDR1 SGHVS, CDR2 FQNEAQ. The DNA for the CDR3 is TGTGCCAGCAGCTTAACCCCAGGCTCCCATAGCAATCAGCCCCAGCATTTT. As protein: CASSLTPGSHSNQPQHF.

This clonotype was counted many times. The V and J genes are TRBV12-3 or TRBV12-4 and TRBJ2-6; possible D gene TRBD1, 5 bases. The CDR3 consists of 14 residues. Between the trimmed V and J ends, which lost 5 bases and 3 bases, there was a span of 8 bases. CDR3 amino acids: CASSEGVGANVLTF. In nucleotides, the CDR3 is TGTGCCAGCAGTGAAGGGGTTGGGGCCAACGTCCTGACTTTC.

This clonotype has a handful of counts. The V gene is TRBV5-1, the J gene TRBJ2-5; the match to TRBD2 covers 7 bases. The V gene end was trimmed by 5 bases and the J gene end by 1 base; junction bases not matched to a gene: 5. Germline V gene lookup returns CDR1 SGHRS and CDR2 YFSETQ. This CDR3 contains 14 residues. Here the CDR3 reads CASREVAGQETQYF. Written as DNA, the CDR3 is TGCGCCAGCAGAGAGGTAGCGGGCCAAGAGACCCAGTACTTC. Full variable domain (outside the CDR3, taken from reference TRBV5-1 and TRBJ2-5): KAGVTQTPRYLIKTRGQQVTLSCSPISGHRSVSWYQQTPGQGLQFLFEYFSETQRNKGNFPGRFSGRQFSNSRSEMNVSTLELGDSALYLCASREVAGQETQYFGPGTRLLVL.

In its sample, this clonotype was seen many times. The chain is built from TRBV7-2 and TRBJ1-5; D is unclear. The CDR3 spans 13 residues. Trimming took off 8 bases at V and 3 bases at J, with 11 bases between the two ends. Per the germline V gene, CDR1 is SGHTA and CDR2 is FQGNSA. The CDR3 DNA sequence: TGTGCCAGCGCCGGGCAGATCAATCAGCCCCAGCATTTT. The encoded protein is CASAGQINQPQHF.

This clonotype came up many times. This chain links TRBV25-1 with TRBJ2-7, with 8 bases aligning to TRBD2. Germline trimming cut 6 bases from V and 1 base from J; bases unmatched to any gene: 8. Germline V lookup: CDR1 MGHDK, CDR2 SYGVNS. The length of the CDR3 is 15 residues. The DNA for the CDR3 is TGTGCCAGCAGCCCAACAGCGGGAGAATCCTACGAGCAGTACTTC. Translating it yields CASSPTAGESYEQYF.

This clonotype was seen repeatedly, ten times or more. This rearrangement joins TRBV7-8 to TRBJ2-5; D is perhaps TRBD1 (6 bases). Germline CDR1 and CDR2: SGHVS and FQNEAQ. Trimming shortened V by 4 bases and J by 2 bases, and 14 bases separated the two germline ends. The CDR3 spans 15 residues. CDR3 nucleotide sequence: TGTGCCAGCAGCTCCTGGACAGTTCCGCAAGAGACCCAGTACTTC. Protein product: CASSSWTVPQETQYF.

Comment on this clonotype: A much larger clone differs by one base, so this may be a read error. V is TRBV28 and J is TRBJ2-7, with D possibly TRBD2 on 5 matching bases. The CDR3 loop spans 14 amino acids. Germline V gives CDR1 MDHEN, CDR2 SYDVKM. In DNA form, the CDR3 reads TGTACCAGCCGGCTTACGGGATCCGCCTACGAGCAGTACTTC. Its protein is CTSRLTGSAYEQYF.

This clonotype was detected only a few times. This rearrangement joins TRBV2 to TRBJ2-7, with 8 bases aligning to TRBD2. Germline trimming cut 6 bases from V and 5 bases from J; bases unmatched to any gene: 9. CDR3 length: 14 residues. Germline CDR1 reads SNHLY; CDR2 reads FYNNEI. The CDR3 bases are TGTGCCAGCAGGGTTAGCGGGACCCCTAACGAGCAGTACTTC. Its protein is CASRVSGTPNEQYF.

The rearrangement joins TRBV29-1 to TRBJ1-2; 9 nucleotides match TRBD1. The CDR3 loop spans 15 amino acids. Germline trimming cut 3 bases from V and 6 bases from J; bases unmatched to any gene: 11. Germline V gene lookup returns CDR1 SQVTM and CDR2 ANQGSEA. Here the CDR3 DNA reads TGCAGCGTTGAGCCTCCGGGACAGGGACCCCATGGCTACACCTTC. Residues: CSVEPPGQGPHGYTF.

This clonotype has a count of ten or more. The chain uses TRBV12-3 or TRBV12-4 and TRBJ2-1, with D possibly matching TRBD2 (6 bases). Deletions cut 7 bases from V and 5 bases from J, with 18 bases between. The CDR3 spans 15 residues. The CDR3 protein is CASTRESEFNNEQFF. As DNA, the CDR3 is TGTGCCAGCACCCGGGAGTCGGAGTTTAACAATGAGCAGTTCTTC.

This clonotype occurred many times. This chain connects TRBV7-2 to TRBJ2-3; TRBD2 matches 7 bases. Germline lookup yields CDR1 SGHTA and CDR2 FQGNSA. The CDR3 sequence is 16 residues long. The V and J ends lost 5 bases and 2 bases, in that order; junction bases with no gene match: 10. CDR3 nucleotide sequence: TGTGCCAGCAGCCCAGAGCCTAGCGGACTCACAGATACGCAGTATTTT. It is translated as CASSPEPSGLTDTQYF.

This clonotype showed up many times. V gene TRBV19 combines with J gene TRBJ1-1; D not resolved. The germline V gene has CDR1 LNHDA and CDR2 SQIVND (reference sequence). CDR3 length: 13 residues. V was cut by 5 bases and J by 6 bases, with 13 bases left in between. CDR3 in DNA: TGTGCCAGTAGTCCCTTCTTAGATGCTGAAGCTTTCTTT. Encoded protein: CASSPFLDAEAFF.

There are a few counts of this clonotype. J is TRBJ2-7 and V is TRBV7-2, with D perhaps matching TRBD1 (7 bases). The ends were cut back, 4 bases at V and 2 bases at J, with 21 bases in the middle. The germline V gene encodes CDR1 SGHTA and CDR2 FQGNSA. The CDR3 covers 17 residues. The CDR3 DNA reads as TGTGCCAGCAGCTCCGGGGGTGGACAGGTTAGACCCTACGAGCAGTACTTC. It yields the protein CASSSGGGQVRPYEQYF.

In DNA, the CDR3 is TGTGCCAGTAGTTCACAGGGGGCCGGAGTTGGCTACACCTTC. Amino acids: CASSSQGAGVGYTF. This chain links TRBV19 with TRBJ1-2; TRBD1 aligns across 9 bases. The CDR3 spans 14 residues. Germline trimming cut 5 bases from V and 7 bases from J; bases unmatched to any gene: 8. In germline, CDR1 is LNHDA, CDR2 SQIVND (reference sequence).

This sequence joins TRBV5-4 and TRBJ2-3; 7 bases align to TRBD2. Looked up from germline, CDR1 is SGHNT and CDR2 is YYREEE (reference sequence). The CDR3 is made up of 15 amino acids. Trimming cost V 4 bases and J 3 bases; bases outside gene matches: 8. The CDR3 loop reads CASSGKAGRTDTQYF. The CDR3 coding sequence is TGTGCCAGCAGCGGAAAAGCGGGGAGGACAGATACGCAGTATTTT.

CDR3 in DNA: TGCAGTGCTTTGGGACAGGGAAACGACAATGAGCAGTTCTTC. Protein: CSALGQGNDNEQFF. The chain joins TRBV20-1 to TRBJ2-1; 9 bases line up with TRBD1. The CDR3 totals 14 residues. Losses at the gene ends were 5 bases for V and 5 bases for J; bases not matched to a gene: 7. In germline, CDR1 is DFQATT, CDR2 SNEGSKA (reference sequence).

This clonotype has ten or more counts. The chain recombines TRBV7-2 with TRBJ1-6; no firm D call. This CDR3 comprises 14 residues. With 5 bases removed from V and 5 bases from J, the gap between germline ends came to 10 bases. The germline CDR1 and CDR2 sequences are SGHTA and FQGNSA. CDR3 amino acids: CASSPKINNSPLHF. The CDR3 DNA reads as TGTGCCAGCAGCCCCAAGATCAATAATTCACCCCTCCACTTT.

This clonotype was picked up many times. The chain joins TRBV6-2 or TRBV6-3 to TRBJ2-2; 7 positions match TRBD1. V was pared by 7 bases and J by 4 bases, with 6 bases of the junction left unmatched. The germline V gene encodes CDR1 MNHEY and CDR2 SVGEGT. This CDR3 is built from 14 residues. The CDR3 bases are TGTGCCAGCACCCCGGGACAGCCCACCGGGGAGCTGTTTTTT. Amino acids: CASTPGQPTGELFF.

The chain recombines TRBV29-1 with TRBJ2-1; 13 positions agree with TRBD2. Germline CDR1 and CDR2: SQVTM and ANQGSEA. CDR3 length: 12 residues. The CDR3 DNA follows: TGCAGTACTAGCGGGAGGGCCAATGAGCAGTTCTTC. Protein sequence: CSTSGRANEQFF.

This clonotype was recorded a few times. The V call is TRBV29-1, the J call TRBJ2-1; 11 bases fit TRBD2. Germline V CDR1 and CDR2: SQVTM, ANQGSEA. With V trimmed by 7 bases and J by 0 bases, 11 bases remained unmatched. This CDR3 has 17 residues. The CDR3 reads CSAPPGLAESSYNEQFF. CDR3 DNA sequence: TGCAGCGCTCCCCCGGGACTAGCGGAAAGCTCCTACAATGAGCAGTTCTTC.

At least ten counts were recorded for this clonotype. The rearrangement links TRBV7-2 to TRBJ2-7; D is unresolved. The ends were cut back, 1 base at V and 3 bases at J, with 4 bases in the middle. This CDR3 region has 12 residues. Germline V gene sequence: CDR1 SGHTA, CDR2 FQGNSA. Here the CDR3 reads CASSLDIYEQYF. As DNA, the CDR3 is TGTGCCAGCAGCTTAGACATCTACGAGCAGTACTTC.

Many counts were recorded for this clonotype. V gene TRBV6-1 combines with J gene TRBJ2-5; possibly TRBD2 for D (5 bases). This CDR3 comprises 16 residues. Trimming stripped 5 bases from V and 5 bases from J, with 21 bases between. Germline assignment: CDR1 MNHNS and CDR2 SASEGT. DNA for the CDR3: TGTGCCAGCAGTTCTACCCCCCTGGCGGGCCGGGAGACCCAGTACTTC. This codes for CASSSTPLAGRETQYF.

This clonotype was seen many times. The chain combines TRBV7-2 with TRBJ1-5; TRBD1 matches at 8 bases. Unmatched junction bases numbered 2, after V lost 3 bases and J lost 7 bases. This CDR3 has 13 amino acids. Germline V gene sequence: CDR1 SGHTA, CDR2 FQGNSA. As DNA, the CDR3 is TGTGCCAGCAGCTTGGACAGGGAGCAGCCCCAGCATTTT. Protein sequence: CASSLDREQPQHF.

The sample holds many counts of this clonotype. The gene calls are TRBV7-2 and TRBJ2-2; no definite D call. Trimming left V 7 bases short and J 8 bases short, with 17 bases between. CDR1 is SGHTA, CDR2 FQGNSA, per germline. The CDR3 totals 14 residues. CDR3 in DNA: TGTGCCAGCACCCCCCTACTTCATGGTGGGGAGCTGTTTTTT. Translating gives CASTPLLHGGELFF.

This clonotype was seen repeatedly, ten times or more. The V call is TRBV28, the J call TRBJ2-7; no definite D call. Trimming shortened V by 6 bases and J by 1 base, and 4 bases separated the two germline ends. The germline CDR1 and CDR2 sequences are MDHEN and SYDVKM. The CDR3 consists of 11 residues. The CDR3 DNA reads as TGTGCCAGCAGGGGATCCTACGAGCAGTACTTC. Protein: CASRGSYEQYF.

This clonotype was observed a handful of times. The chain couples TRBV15 to TRBJ2-7; D perhaps matches TRBD2 (8 bases). Deletions cut 4 bases from V and 9 bases from J, with 22 bases between. Germline V gives CDR1 LNHNV, CDR2 YYDKDF (reference sequence). The CDR3 loop spans 15 amino acids. The CDR3 region is CATSTGPGTAGVQYF. The CDR3 region has the DNA TGTGCCACCAGCACTGGCCCCGGGACAGCGGGGGTGCAGTACTTC.

This clonotype has at least ten counts. The chain combines TRBV7-2 with TRBJ2-1; no reliable D call. The CDR3 is 11 amino acids. V was clipped by 2 bases and J by 10 bases, with 6 bases between them. Germline V gene sequence: CDR1 SGHTA, CDR2 FQGNSA. CDR3 residues: CASSLSLEQFF. DNA of the CDR3: TGTGCCAGCAGCTTAAGTTTAGAGCAGTTCTTC.

This clonotype was counted ten times or more. The J gene is TRBJ1-1, the V gene TRBV6-1, with 7 bases identical to TRBD1. CDR1 and CDR2 from the germline V gene are MNHNS and SASEGT. The CDR3 loop spans 13 amino acids. Trimming removed 10 bases from V and 1 base from J; junction bases left unmatched: 6. The chain's CDR3 is CAILPGGNTEAFF. CDR3 in DNA: TGTGCCATCCTCCCAGGGGGGAACACTGAAGCTTTCTTT.